The rows below give T cell receptor beta chains drawn from one sample of a study of T cells in Graves' hyperthyroidism and ophthalmopathy. A single record per CDR3 protein comes from TCRdb applying MiXCR to the multiplex PCR reads. The sample contains 550,000 to 800,000 distinct CDR3 sequences, about 15% of which appear only once. Sequenced input: blood. These receptors originate from a man between 18 and 35 years old with Graves' hyperthyroidism. Each CDR3 is given with its conserved first and last residue. Clone size is given for some rows only: seen once, a few or many times, or a class if the clone is expanded.

j_call | v_call | clone_size | cdr3_aa
TRBJ2-1 | TRBV27 | - | CASSPLWGRGDEQFF
TRBJ2-5 | TRBV7-3 | few | CASSQTGGGGETQYF
TRBJ2-1 | TRBV28 | many | CASGITYNEQFF
TRBJ2-1 | TRBV28 | many | CASRFGGRSYNEQFF
TRBJ1-1 | TRBV3-1 | - | CASSRHGGVFEAFF
TRBJ1-4 | TRBV6-1 | many | CASKDDGATNEKLFF
TRBJ2-7 | TRBV4-1 | - | CASSQEKAGGSYEQYF
TRBJ1-5 | TRBV2 | many | CASSAGEWRPQHF
TRBJ2-7 | TRBV9 | few | CASSVGERVNRNEQYF
TRBJ1-3 | TRBV29-1 | - | CSVVDRAAGNTIYF
TRBJ1-5 | TRBV28 | few | CASILGGTGGFGAQHF
TRBJ2-1 | TRBV7-2 | many | CASSPGNNEQFF
TRBJ2-1 | TRBV20-1 | - | CSAKTDVEQFF
TRBJ2-7 | TRBV27 | - | CASSLSWGNSYEQYF
TRBJ1-1 | TRBV28 | many | CASSPGGGGTEAFF
TRBJ1-2 | TRBV19 | few | CASSLGQGTFYYGYTF
TRBJ1-4 | TRBV11-2 | - | CASSSRPLGIATNEKLFF
TRBJ2-7 | TRBV20-1 | once | CSALLGGRKGEQYF
TRBJ1-5 | TRBV28 | many | CASRQVGQGDNQPQHF
TRBJ1-2 | TRBV2 | many | CASSVEQDRVFGYTF
TRBJ1-4 | TRBV19 | few | CASSIGTYATNEKLFF
TRBJ2-7 | TRBV20-1 | - | CSARDGYEQYF
TRBJ2-7 | TRBV12-5 | many | CASGLSGDRYEQYF